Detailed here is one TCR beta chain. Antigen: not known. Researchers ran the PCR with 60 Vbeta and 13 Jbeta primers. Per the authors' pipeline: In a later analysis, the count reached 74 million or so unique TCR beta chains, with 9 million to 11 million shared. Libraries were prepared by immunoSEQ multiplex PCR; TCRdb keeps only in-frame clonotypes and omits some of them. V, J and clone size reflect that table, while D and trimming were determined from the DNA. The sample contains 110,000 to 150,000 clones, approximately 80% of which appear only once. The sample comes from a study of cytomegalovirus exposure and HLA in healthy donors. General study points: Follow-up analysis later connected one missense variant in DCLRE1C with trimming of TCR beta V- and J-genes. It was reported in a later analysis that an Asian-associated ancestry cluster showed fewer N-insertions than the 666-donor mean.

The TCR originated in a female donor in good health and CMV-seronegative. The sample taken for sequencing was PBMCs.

CDR3: CASSPTATGELFF. CDR3 in DNA: TGCGCCAGCAGCCCGACAGCTACCGGGGAGCTGTTTTTT. The rearrangement links TRBV5-1 to TRBJ2-2; the D gene is possibly TRBD1 (5 bases). Germline V CDR1 and CDR2: SGHRS, YFSETQ. The CDR3 extends over 13 amino acids. V was trimmed by 4 bases and J by 5 bases, leaving 9 bases between them.